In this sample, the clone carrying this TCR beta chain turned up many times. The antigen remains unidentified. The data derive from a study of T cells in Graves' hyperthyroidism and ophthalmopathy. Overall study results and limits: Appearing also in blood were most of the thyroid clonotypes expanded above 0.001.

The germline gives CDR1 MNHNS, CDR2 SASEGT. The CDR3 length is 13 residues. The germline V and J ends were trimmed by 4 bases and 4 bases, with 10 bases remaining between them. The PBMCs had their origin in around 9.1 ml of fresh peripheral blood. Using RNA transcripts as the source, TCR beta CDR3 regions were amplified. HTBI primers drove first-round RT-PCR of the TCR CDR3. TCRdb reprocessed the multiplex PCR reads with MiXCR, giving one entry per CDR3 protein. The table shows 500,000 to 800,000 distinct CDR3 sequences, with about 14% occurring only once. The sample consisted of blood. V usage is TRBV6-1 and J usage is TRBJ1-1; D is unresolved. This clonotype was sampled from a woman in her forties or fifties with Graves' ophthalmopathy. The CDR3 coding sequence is TGTGCCAGCAGTGGGACTGGTCGCACTGAAGCTTTCTTT. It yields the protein CASSGTGRTEAFF.